This passage covers 4 T cell receptor beta chains from one sample sequenced in a study of technical replicates of blood from four donors. The assay was immunoSEQ multiplex PCR, and TCRdb's table has in-frame clones only and misses some. This table holds about 12,000 clones, approximately 94% found once. The sample taken for sequencing was PBMCs. The source is a human donor in good health.

The rearrangement joins TRBV6-5 to TRBJ2-7; D might be TRBD2 (5 bases). The germline gives CDR1 MNHEY, CDR2 SVGAGI. The length of the CDR3 is 15 residues. The V end lost 6 bases, the J end lost 5 bases, and 20 bases lay between the germline ends. CDR3 DNA sequence: TGTGCCAGCAGCCAACGTCGGGAACTCCTCCACGAGCAGTACTTC. Protein product: CASSQRRELLHEQYF.

The table lists this clone with a count of one. The chain joins TRBV2 to TRBJ1-4; tentative D call: TRBD1 (6 bases). Between the trimmed V and J ends, which lost 3 bases and 8 bases, there was a span of 13 bases. The CDR3 loop spans 14 amino acids. Germline-derived CDR1 and CDR2 are SNHLY and FYNNEI. The CDR3 nucleotides read TGTGCCAGCAGTGAGCGGGGGGCGAAAGAAAAACTGTTTTTT. Amino acid sequence: CASSERGAKEKLFF.

The chain is built from TRBV5-4 and TRBJ2-5, with 8 bases matching TRBD1. The J segment lost 5 bases and the V segment lost 5 bases, leaving 5 bases of the junction unmatched. The CDR3 has 13 residues. Germline CDR1 and CDR2: SGHNT and YYREEE (reference sequence). CDR3 nucleotides: TGTGCCAGCAGTTCGGACAGGGACGAGACCCAGTACTTC. Translating it yields CASSSDRDETQYF.

CDR3 sequence reads: CASSLEAPGTQYF. The CDR3 DNA follows: TGCGCCAGCAGCTTGGAAGCTCCGGGTACCCAGTACTTC. This sequence joins TRBV5-1 and TRBJ2-5, with D uncertain. From germline, CDR1 is SGHRS and CDR2 YFSETQ. This CDR3 has 13 residues. V lost 0 bases and J 8 bases, leaving 11 bases between the germline ends.